The following is a TCR beta chain sequence with its context. Its target is unknown. CDR3 length equals 16 residues. Trimming shortened V by 3 bases and J by 10 bases, and 24 bases separated the two germline ends. Germline-derived CDR1 and CDR2 are SGHAT and FQNNGV. The record originates from a study of shared clonotypes between healthy human individuals. Study-level points and caveats: Sampling used blood alone; tissue repertoires probably differ. Limited genetic and exposure-history diversity came from having few donors.

An even split of each subset's genomic DNA across several immunoSEQ plates was performed. In the study's own analysis: ImmunoSEQ only sent back junction sequences with no quality scores, so filtering was done differently. Clones were sequenced by immunoSEQ multiplex PCR, and TCRdb holds only the in-frame ones, with some missing. The DNA gave D and trimming, while V, J and clone size come from that table. The sample lists hundreds of thousands of clones; more than 75% were seen once. The sample comprised PBMCs. The chain joins TRBV11-2 to TRBJ1-1; D is perhaps TRBD1 (5 bases). This clonotype was obtained from a woman aged 40 to 50 in good health. Some clones in this sample may be carry-over from other donors' samples. The CDR3 here is CASSFFSGTVESGAFF. The CDR3 DNA sequence: TGTGCCAGCAGCTTTTTTTCCGGGACGGTGGAATCCGGAGCTTTCTTT.